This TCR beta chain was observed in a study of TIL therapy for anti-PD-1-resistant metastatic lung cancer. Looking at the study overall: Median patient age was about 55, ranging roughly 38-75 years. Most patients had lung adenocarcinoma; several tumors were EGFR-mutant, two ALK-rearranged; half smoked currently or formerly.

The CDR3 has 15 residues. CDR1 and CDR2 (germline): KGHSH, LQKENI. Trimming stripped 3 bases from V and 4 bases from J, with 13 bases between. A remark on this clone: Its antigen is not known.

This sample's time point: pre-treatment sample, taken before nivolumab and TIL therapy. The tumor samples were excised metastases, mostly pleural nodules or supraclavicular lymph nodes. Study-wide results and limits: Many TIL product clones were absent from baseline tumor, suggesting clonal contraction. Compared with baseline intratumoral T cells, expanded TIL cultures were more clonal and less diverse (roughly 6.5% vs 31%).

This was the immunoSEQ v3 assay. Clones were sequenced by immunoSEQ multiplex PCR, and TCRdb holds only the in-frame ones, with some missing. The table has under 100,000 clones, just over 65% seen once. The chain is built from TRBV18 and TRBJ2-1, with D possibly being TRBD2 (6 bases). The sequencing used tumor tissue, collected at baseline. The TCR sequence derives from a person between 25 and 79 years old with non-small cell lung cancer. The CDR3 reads CASSPLAEGYNEQFF. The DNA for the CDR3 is TGTGCCAGCTCACCGTTAGCGGAGGGGTACAATGAGCAGTTCTTC.